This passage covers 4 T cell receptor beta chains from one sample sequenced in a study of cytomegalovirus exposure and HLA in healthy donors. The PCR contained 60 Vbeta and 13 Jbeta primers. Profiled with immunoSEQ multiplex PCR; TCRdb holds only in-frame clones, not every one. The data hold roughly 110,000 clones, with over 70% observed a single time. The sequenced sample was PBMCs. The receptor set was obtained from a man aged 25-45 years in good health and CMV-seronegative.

The CDR3 loop is CASSSLDRPYEQYF. Written as DNA, the CDR3 is TGTGCCAGCAGTTCCTTGGACAGACCCTACGAGCAGTACTTC. This sequence joins TRBV6-6 and TRBJ2-7, with D possibly TRBD1 on 6 matching bases. V gave up 4 bases and J gave up 2 bases, with 12 bases separating them. The length of the CDR3 is 14 residues. Germline values: CDR1 MNHNY, CDR2 SVGAGI (reference sequence).

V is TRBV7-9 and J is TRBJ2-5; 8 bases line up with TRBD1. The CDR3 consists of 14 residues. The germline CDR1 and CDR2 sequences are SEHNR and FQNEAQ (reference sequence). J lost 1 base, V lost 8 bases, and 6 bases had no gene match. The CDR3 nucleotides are TGTGCCAGCCAGACAGGGGCGCGCCAAGAGACCCAGTACTTC. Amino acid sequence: CASQTGARQETQYF.

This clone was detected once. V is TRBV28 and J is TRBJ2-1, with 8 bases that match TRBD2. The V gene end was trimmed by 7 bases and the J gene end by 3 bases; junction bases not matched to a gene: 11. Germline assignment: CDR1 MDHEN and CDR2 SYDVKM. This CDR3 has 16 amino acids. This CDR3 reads CASTISRGGVYNEQFF. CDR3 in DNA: TGTGCCAGCACCATTAGTCGGGGGGGAGTCTACAATGAGCAGTTCTTC.

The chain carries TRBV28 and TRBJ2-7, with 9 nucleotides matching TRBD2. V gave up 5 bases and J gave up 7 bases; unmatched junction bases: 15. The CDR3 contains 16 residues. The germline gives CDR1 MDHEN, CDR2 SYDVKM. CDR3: CASSPGVAGVRKEQYF. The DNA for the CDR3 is TGTGCCAGCAGTCCGGGGGTAGCGGGAGTTCGAAAAGAGCAGTACTTC.